This record covers a single TCR beta chain. Its antigen is currently unknown. This sample was included in a study of vaccination and CD4 T cells after COVID-19. Treatment: 10-day PBMC culture with coronavirus spike peptide pools or control peptides (ViraFEST assay). Germline trimming cut 5 bases from V and 1 base from J; bases unmatched to any gene: 11. Germline assignment: CDR1 MNHEY and CDR2 SVGEGT. This CDR3 spans 18 amino acids. Cultured CD4+ T-cell DNA underwent Oncomine TCR Beta short-read sequencing. TCRdb re-called the PCR reads with MiXCR, one entry per CDR3 protein. The sample holds about 3,200 distinct CDR3 sequences, approximately 22% seen once.

This sequence joins TRBV6-2 or TRBV6-3 and TRBJ1-6, with TRBD1 matching 7 bases. The input for sequencing was CD4+ T cells from blood, cultured in vitro, taken after SARS-CoV-2 vaccination. The TCR comes from a human donor who had recovered from COVID-19. The CDR3 sequence is CASSQRGQAGSYNSPLHF. CDR3 DNA: TGTGCCAGCAGTCAACGTGGACAGGCCGGATCCTATAATTCACCCCTCCACTTT.